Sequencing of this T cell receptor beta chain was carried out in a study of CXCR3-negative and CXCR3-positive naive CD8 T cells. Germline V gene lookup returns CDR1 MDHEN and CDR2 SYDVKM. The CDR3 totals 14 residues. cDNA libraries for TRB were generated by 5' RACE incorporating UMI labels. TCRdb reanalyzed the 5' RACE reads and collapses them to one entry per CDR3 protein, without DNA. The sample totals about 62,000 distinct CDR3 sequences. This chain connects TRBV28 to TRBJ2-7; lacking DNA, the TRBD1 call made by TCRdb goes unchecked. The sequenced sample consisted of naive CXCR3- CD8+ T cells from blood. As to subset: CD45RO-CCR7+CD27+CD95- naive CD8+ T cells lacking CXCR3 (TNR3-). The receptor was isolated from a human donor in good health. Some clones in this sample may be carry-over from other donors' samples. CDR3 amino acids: CATSGRDSSYEQYF.